This TCR beta chain stems from a study of blood T cell repertoires in COVID-19. Measured with immunoSEQ multiplex PCR; TCRdb has only the in-frame clones, and not every one. This repertoire shows some 68,000 clones, more than 80% found once; its top ten account for under 3%. The sample consisted of peripheral blood. This clonotype was sampled from a man aged 50-60 years with acute or convalescent COVID-19.

The CDR3 loop is CSVESRQGGTEAFF. CDR3 coding DNA: TGCAGCGTTGAAAGCCGACAGGGTGGGACTGAAGCTTTCTTT. V and J are TRBV29-1 and TRBJ1-1; TRBD1 aligns across 7 bases. The CDR3 covers 14 residues. With 2 bases clipped from V and 5 bases from J, the junction kept 8 bases outside the gene matches. Per the germline V gene, CDR1 is SQVTM and CDR2 is ANQGSEA.